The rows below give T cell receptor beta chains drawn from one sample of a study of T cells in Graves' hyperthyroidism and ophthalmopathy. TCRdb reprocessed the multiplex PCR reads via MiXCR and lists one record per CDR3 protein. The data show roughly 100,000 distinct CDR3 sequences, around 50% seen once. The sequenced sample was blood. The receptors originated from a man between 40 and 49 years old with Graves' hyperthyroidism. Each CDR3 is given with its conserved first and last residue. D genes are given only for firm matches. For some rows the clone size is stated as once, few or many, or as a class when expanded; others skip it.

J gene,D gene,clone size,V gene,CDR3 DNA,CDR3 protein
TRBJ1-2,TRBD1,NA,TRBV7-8,TGTGCCAGCAGCTTAGCGCGGCAGGGGGGAGGCTACACCTTC,CASSLARQGGGYTF
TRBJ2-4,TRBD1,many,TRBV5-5,TGTGCCAGCAGCCTCGGGACAGTAGAAAACATTCAGTACTTC,CASSLGTVENIQYF
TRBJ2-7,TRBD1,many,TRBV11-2,TGTGCCAGCAGTTCAATCTCCGGGACAGGTTCCTACGAGCAGTACTTC,CASSSISGTGSYEQYF
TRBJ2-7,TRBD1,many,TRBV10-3,TGTGCCATCAGTGTAAGGACAGGGACATACGAGCAGTACTTC,CAISVRTGTYEQYF
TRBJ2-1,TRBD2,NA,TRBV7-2,TGTGCCAGCAGCGGAATCGGGACTAGCGGCTCCTACAATGAGCGGTTCTTC,CASSGIGTSGSYNERFF
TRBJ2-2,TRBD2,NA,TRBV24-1,TGTGCCACCAGTGATCCCGGACTGGCGGGAGGTATCACCGGGGAGCTGCTTTTT,CATSDPGLAGGITGELLF
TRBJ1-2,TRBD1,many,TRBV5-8,TGTGCCAGCAGACGACAGGGCCGCTCCTTCTATGGCTACACCTTC,CASRRQGRSFYGYTF
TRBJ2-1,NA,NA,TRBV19,TGTGCCAGTACCCCAGGAAGGGTGGCGGGCGGCTACAATGAGCAGTTCTTC,CASTPGRVAGGYNEQFF
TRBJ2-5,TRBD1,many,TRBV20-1,TGCAGTGCTATACAACAGGGGCTCCTGGAGACCCAGTACTTC,CSAIQQGLLETQYF
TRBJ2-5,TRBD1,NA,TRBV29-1,TGCAGCGTGGGGGGACAGGGGCCTGCCAGTTCGGGAAAAGAGACCCAGTACTTC,CSVGGQGPASSGKETQYF
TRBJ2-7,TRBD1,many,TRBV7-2,TGTGCCAGCAGCCCCCCACGACAGGGTGGCTACGAGCAGTACTTC,CASSPPRQGGYEQYF
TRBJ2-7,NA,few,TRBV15,TGTGCCACCAGCAGAGATCGGGGGCTTGAGCAGTACTTC,CATSRDRGLEQYF
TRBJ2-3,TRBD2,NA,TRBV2,TGTGCCAGCAGCCTGTTAGGCGGCGGGGGGGTCGATGAGCAGTATTTT,CASSLLGGGGVDEQYF
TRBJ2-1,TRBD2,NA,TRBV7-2,TGTGCCAGCAGTTCTAACCGGGGACTAGCGGGATACAATGAGCGGTTCTTC,CASSSNRGLAGYNERFF
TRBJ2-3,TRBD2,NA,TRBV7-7,TGTGCTAGCAGCCGGACTAGCAGGAGCACAGATACGCAGTATTTT,CASSRTSRSTDTQYF
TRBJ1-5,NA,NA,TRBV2,NA,CASNIQGTYEQYFGQHF
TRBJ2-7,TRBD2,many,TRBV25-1,TGTGCCAGCAGGACTAGCGGAGCCTACGAGCAGTACTTC,CASRTSGAYEQYF
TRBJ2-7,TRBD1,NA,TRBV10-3,TGTGCCATCAGCGGGACAGGGGGCTACGAGCAGTACTTC,CAISGTGGYEQYF
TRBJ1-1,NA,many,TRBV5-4,TGTGCCAGCAGCTCCGGCCTGGGGGACACTGAAGCTTTCTTT,CASSSGLGDTEAFF
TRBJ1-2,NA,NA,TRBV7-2,TGTGCCAGCAGCTTGGATGGGCCAGCCTATGGCTACACCTTC,CASSLDGPAYGYTF
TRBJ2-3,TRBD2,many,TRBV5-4,TGTGCCAGCAGCTTTGGACTAGCGGGAGTGGGTAGCACAGATACGCAGTATTTT,CASSFGLAGVGSTDTQYF
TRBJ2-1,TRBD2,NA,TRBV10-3,TGTGCCATCAGTGTGGGAGGTAGCGGGAGTTTCAATGAGCAGTTCTTC,CAISVGGSGSFNEQFF
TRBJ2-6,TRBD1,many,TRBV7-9,TGTGCCAGCAGCTTAGGACAGGGGGCCCCTGGGGCCAACGTCCTGACTTTC,CASSLGQGAPGANVLTF
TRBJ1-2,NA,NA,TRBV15,TGTGCCACCAGCAGAGATCGGAGCTCTGGGGCCCTAAACTATGGCTACACCTTC,CATSRDRSSGALNYGYTF
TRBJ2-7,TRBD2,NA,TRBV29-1,TGCAGCGTTGAAGGAGGGCCGGGAGGCGCCTACGAGCAGTACTTC,CSVEGGPGGAYEQYF
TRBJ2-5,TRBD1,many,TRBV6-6,TGTGCCAGCAGTTACCCCTCCAGGGGGCGGGAGACCCAGTACTTC,CASSYPSRGRETQYF